This TCR beta chain was sequenced for a study of T cell responses to AZD1222 COVID-19 vaccine (dated by TCRdb to about 2021). Describing the broader study: Because spike-specific TCR depth and breadth did not differ between the two schedules, AZD1222 recipients who got a second dose at roughly 4 weeks were pooled with those who got a second dose at roughly 12 weeks. TCR sequencing was performed for more than 230 trial participants, of whom some 200 were given two doses of AZD1222 and around 26 were given two doses of MenACWY control vaccine. Enrollment into the trials was organized by age into subgroups of 18-55, 56-69 and 70-plus years, and those subgroups contained approximately 160, 26 and 62 TCR-sequenced participants, respectively.

Overall study outcomes, separate from this receptor: Participants were mostly white British, with more females than males. The authors suggested clonal diversity may have been underestimated. Epitopes outside the regions mutated in the B.1.351 and B.1.1.7 variants were reportedly recognized by nearly half of the unique spike-specific TCRs. Because no day 14 peak-response samples were available, the repertoires could be characterized only after the peak T cell response. The 56-69-year group was small, and its depth increase did not reach significance, likely because of low power. Vaccine-associated CD4 TCRs spanned the whole spike protein, with dominant responses in regions 160-218 and 743-854. After two AZD1222 doses, spike-specific TCR breadth and depth were significantly higher than at day 0 and than in MenACWY recipients. Conclusions about previously exposed vaccinees were limited because only a handful of AZD1222 recipients were SARS-CoV-2 seropositive at baseline.

From cysteine to phenylalanine, the CDR3 is 15 amino acids long. The entry retains the CDR3 DNA only, 45 bases that are in frame from base 1. Relative to germline, V is 5 bases shorter and J is 7 bases shorter, with 18 bases between their ends. The germline V gene (reference sequence) supplies CDR1 SGHNT and CDR2 YYREEE. The meaning of the sample's time point label: baseline before first vaccination. The vaccinee samples were drawn from two UK trials, COV001 and COV002, one of which was a single-blind randomized controlled phase 2/3 trial testing AZD1222 (ChAdOx1 nCoV-19) in healthy adults. For TCRbeta chain sequencing, PBMC samples were collected from trial participants at day 0 and at day 28 after the second dose. Worth noting for this clone: Its antigen is still unknown. No base quality values were provided; no much bigger clone lies one nucleotide off.

The CDR3 regions of human TCRbeta chains were analyzed by immunosequencing. Regarding the original processing steps: Repertoire TCRs were checked for matches against a reference library of SARS-CoV-2-specific TCRs that had been generated using the MIRA antigen-specificity platform. Breadth was defined as the fraction of unique TCRs that were SARS-CoV-2-associated, and depth was defined as the fraction of total T cells that were SARS-CoV-2-associated. Using the MIRA data, each spike-specific TCR was assigned both to the spike region to which the TCR was reactive and to a CD4 or CD8 class. Log10-transformed breadth and depth values were compared by one-way ANOVA with Sidak's multiple comparisons tests. Not all clones reach the TCRdb copy of this immuneACCESS table, which keeps in-frame sequences only. Checked studies attribute under half of the gap to unresolved V genes and leave the rest unexplained. Clone size and V and J calls were adopted from that table, with D and trimming inferred from the DNA. In all, the sample holds 150,000 to 200,000 clones, and over 80% of those were seen once. The ten biggest clones cover about 1.2% of the sample.

The chain is assembled from TRBV5-4 and TRBJ1-4, with a tentative D gene TRBD1 over 6 matching bases. The starting material was peripheral blood, obtained on day 0 of AZD1222 vaccination. This TCR came from an adult in good health. The CDR3 amino acid sequence is: CASSMGGVGGEKLFF. The DNA is as follows: TGTGCCAGCAGTATGGGGGGAGTAGGGGGTGAAAAACTGTTTTTT.